These 25 T cell receptor beta chains were sequenced from one sample in a study of monozygotic twins with cystic fibrosis. Libraries were prepared by immunoSEQ multiplex PCR; TCRdb keeps only in-frame clonotypes and omits some of them. The data contain around 34,000 clones, more than 90% of them seen just once; the ten biggest clones take up approximately 0.88%. The material sequenced was blood. The receptors here all came from a girl aged 2 to 9 with cystic fibrosis.

V gene TRBV2 combines with J gene TRBJ2-7; D might be TRBD2 (5 bases). Trimming removed 2 bases from V and 1 base from J, with 18 bases in between. The CDR3 runs to 17 residues. Germline V lookup: CDR1 SNHLY, CDR2 FYNNEI. For the CDR3, the DNA is TGTGCCAGCAGTGAACGAAAGTGGGTAGCGACTTCCTACGAGCAGTACTTC. Its protein is CASSERKWVATSYEQYF.

The rearrangement uses TRBV4-1 and TRBJ2-1; TRBD2 might be the D (6 bases). Deletions cut 1 base from V and 0 bases from J, with 13 bases between. Germline V CDR1 and CDR2: MGHRA, YSYEKL. This CDR3 spans 17 amino acids. CDR3 loop: CASSQGGLLFSYNEQFF. CDR3 bases: TGCGCCAGCAGCCAAGGGGGACTCCTATTCTCCTACAATGAGCAGTTCTTC.

The chain is built from TRBV5-4 and TRBJ1-2; possibly TRBD1 for D (5 bases). Germline V gene sequence: CDR1 SGHNT, CDR2 YYREEE (reference sequence). V was clipped by 4 bases and J by 2 bases, with 18 bases between them. The CDR3 covers 16 residues. The CDR3 sequence is CASSPGQGPPNYGYTF. In DNA form, the CDR3 reads TGTGCCAGCAGCCCGGGTCAGGGACCGCCGAACTATGGCTACACCTTC.

The gene calls are TRBV6-5 and TRBJ2-2, with 9 nucleotides matching TRBD2. Per germline, CDR1 MNHEY and CDR2 SVGAGI. The CDR3 consists of 15 residues. V lost 6 bases and J lost 6; bases outside the gene matches: 8. The CDR3 nucleotides are TGTGCCAGCAGCCGTAGCGGGAGCGGGGCCGGGGAGCTGTTTTTT. Amino acids: CASSRSGSGAGELFF.

This chain links TRBV4-2 with TRBJ2-7, with 11 bases fitting TRBD2. The CDR3 extends over 16 amino acids. The trim removed 3 bases at V and 4 bases at J, leaving 8 bases unmatched. The germline V gene has CDR1 LGHNA and CDR2 YNFKEQ. CDR3 nucleotide sequence: TGTGCCAGCAGCCAGCAACTAGCGGGAGTTTCTTACGAGCAGTACTTC. Encoded protein: CASSQQLAGVSYEQYF.

The rearrangement links TRBV5-4 to TRBJ2-1; no firm D call. V was shortened by 0 bases and J by 7 bases, with 5 bases between the two germline ends. Germline-derived CDR1 and CDR2 are SGHNT and YYREEE (reference sequence). The CDR3 sequence is 12 residues long. CDR3 residues: CASSLEANEQFF. The CDR3 nucleotides read TGTGCCAGCAGCTTGGAAGCAAATGAGCAGTTCTTC.

V usage is TRBV30 and J usage is TRBJ2-6; possibly TRBD1 for D (5 bases). Trimming took 4 bases from V and 2 from J, leaving 12 bases between them. The CDR3 contains 15 residues. CDR1 GTSNPN and CDR2 SVGIG come from the germline V gene (reference sequence). CDR3 residues: CAWIQDMAGANVLTF. For the CDR3, the DNA is TGTGCCTGGATCCAGGACATGGCTGGGGCCAACGTCCTGACTTTC.

V usage is TRBV7-9 and J usage is TRBJ1-2; perhaps TRBD1 as D (5 bases). Germline CDR1 is SEHNR and CDR2 is FQNEAQ (reference sequence). The V and J ends lost 2 bases and 2 bases respectively, with 15 bases between them. This CDR3 is built from 16 residues. The CDR3 coding sequence is TGTGCCAGCAGCTTACAAACTATGACAGAAAACTATGGCTACACCTTC. It is translated as CASSLQTMTENYGYTF. Supplemented by reference TRBV7-9 and TRBJ1-2, the full variable domain reads DTGVSQNPRHKITKRGQNVTFRCDPISEHNRLYWYRQTLGQGPEFLTYFQNEAQLEKSRLLSDRFSAERPKGSFSTLEIQRTEQGDSAMYLCASSLQTMTENYGYTFGSGTRLTVV.

This chain connects TRBV19 to TRBJ1-3; no firm D call. Between the trimmed V and J ends, which lost 7 bases and 4 bases, there was a span of 8 bases. The CDR3 sequence is 12 residues long. The germline gives CDR1 LNHDA, CDR2 SQIVND (reference sequence). In DNA form, the CDR3 reads TGTGCCAGTAAGGCATTAGGAAACACCATATATTTT. Amino acid sequence: CASKALGNTIYF.

This clone has just a few counts. The V gene is TRBV29-1, the J gene TRBJ1-1; 10 positions agree with TRBD1. This CDR3 has 14 residues. Trimming at V came to 0 bases and at J to 11 bases, leaving 9 bases not matched to a gene. Germline CDR1 reads SQVTM; CDR2 reads ANQGSEA. CDR3 nucleotides: TGCAGCGTTGAAGATTTTGGGACAGGGGTCGGGGCTTTCTTT. Translated: CSVEDFGTGVGAFF.

The V and J genes are TRBV30 and TRBJ2-6; no clear D gene. Trimming took off 4 bases at V and 0 bases at J, with 7 bases between the two ends. The CDR3 has 14 amino acids. Per the germline V gene, CDR1 is GTSNPN and CDR2 is SVGIG (reference sequence). The CDR3 here is CAWNPGSGANVLTF. CDR3 in DNA: TGTGCCTGGAATCCGGGCTCTGGGGCCAACGTCCTGACTTTC.

V usage is TRBV5-5 and J usage is TRBJ1-6; D is uncertain. The CDR3 has 14 amino acids. V was shortened by 0 bases and J by 6 bases, with 7 bases between the two germline ends. Germline V gene sequence: CDR1 SGHKS, CDR2 YYEKEE (reference sequence). The CDR3 region has the DNA TGTGCCAGCAGCTTGGTGGCAGTTAATTCACCCCTCCACTTT. This translates into CASSLVAVNSPLHF. The variable domain in full, completed from reference TRBV5-5 and TRBJ1-6, reads DAGVTQSPTHLIKTRGQQVTLRCSPISGHKSVSWYQQVLGQGPQFIFQYYEKEERGRGNFPDRFSARQFPNYSSELNVNALLLGDSALYLCASSLVAVNSPLHFGNGTRLTVT.

The gene calls are TRBV6-5 and TRBJ2-7, with 7 bases lining up with TRBD1. There are 14 residues in the CDR3. The germline V gene encodes CDR1 MNHEY and CDR2 SVGAGI. V was pared by 7 bases and J by 2 bases, with 8 bases of the junction left unmatched. The chain's CDR3 is CASKPDGTAYEQYF. The CDR3 nucleotides are TGTGCCAGCAAGCCAGATGGGACAGCCTACGAGCAGTACTTC.

The CDR3 region is CASRGGGDEKLFF. The CDR3 DNA sequence: TGTGCCAGCAGGGGGGGAGGGGATGAAAAACTGTTTTTT. This sequence joins TRBV6-5 and TRBJ1-4; D perhaps matches TRBD1 (5 bases). Between the trimmed V and J ends, which lost 6 bases and 6 bases, there was a span of 11 bases. The CDR3 runs 13 residues. Germline V gene data show CDR1 as MNHEY and CDR2 as SVGAGI.

V gene TRBV19 combines with J gene TRBJ1-6; no clear D. The CDR3 covers 15 residues. Per germline, CDR1 LNHDA and CDR2 SQIVND (reference sequence). V dropped 2 bases and J dropped 5 bases, with 10 bases sitting between them. This chain's CDR3 is CASSIRAIHNSPLHF. DNA for the CDR3: TGTGCCAGTAGTATAAGGGCCATACATAATTCACCCCTCCACTTT.

This chain links TRBV29-1 with TRBJ2-5; possibly TRBD1 for D (6 bases). Trimming removed 5 bases at V and 3 bases at J, with 19 bases between. The CDR3 contains 15 residues. Germline V gives CDR1 SQVTM, CDR2 ANQGSEA. This CDR3 reads CSVSPLRDTEETQYF. CDR3 coding DNA: TGCAGCGTTTCGCCGCTCCGGGACACCGAAGAGACCCAGTACTTC.

The chain carries TRBV4-2 and TRBJ2-2, with D possibly matching TRBD1 (7 bases). In germline, CDR1 is LGHNA, CDR2 YNFKEQ. The V and J ends lost 0 bases and 3 bases respectively, with 17 bases between them. The CDR3 runs 18 residues. The CDR3 DNA follows: TGTGCCAGCAGCCAAGAGGCGGCAGGGGGGCTTGACACCGGGGAGCTGTTTTTT. Protein sequence: CASSQEAAGGLDTGELFF.

This sequence joins TRBV5-4 and TRBJ1-2; D gene ambiguous. From germline, CDR1 is SGHNT and CDR2 YYREEE (reference sequence). The CDR3 covers 13 residues. Trimming took off 0 bases at V and 8 bases at J, with 11 bases between the two ends. CDR3 coding DNA: TGTGCCAGCAGCTTGGCTGAGAACATGGGCTACACCTTC. Residues: CASSLAENMGYTF.

The chain combines TRBV6-1 with TRBJ1-4; D gene unclear. The CDR3 covers 15 residues. V was clipped by 0 bases and J by 2 bases, with 7 bases between them. Germline CDR1 and CDR2: MNHNS and SASEGT. The chain's CDR3 is CASSEARGTNEKLFF. In DNA, the CDR3 is TGTGCCAGCAGTGAAGCGCGGGGTACTAATGAAAAACTGTTTTTT.

The chain has TRBV19 and TRBJ2-2, with TRBD1 as a possible D gene (6 bases). The V end lost 3 bases, the J end lost 1 base, and 9 bases lay between the germline ends. Germline V gene sequence: CDR1 LNHDA, CDR2 SQIVND (reference sequence). The CDR3 has 15 residues. The CDR3 DNA reads as TGTGCCAGTAGTATCTGGACAGAGAACACCGGGGAGCTGTTTTTT. Protein: CASSIWTENTGELFF.

The rearrangement joins TRBV6-6 to TRBJ1-5; no definite D call. V lost 4 bases to trimming and J lost 5 bases, with 12 bases between them. Germline CDR1 and CDR2: MNHNY and SVGAGI (reference sequence). The CDR3 sequence is 14 residues long. The CDR3 DNA reads TGTGCCAGCAGTTTGGGTCCTCGGCATCAGCCCCAGCATTTT. This sequence encodes CASSLGPRHQPQHF.

The V call is TRBV19, the J call TRBJ2-3; no definite D call. The CDR3 extends over 15 amino acids. Germline-derived CDR1 and CDR2 are LNHDA and SQIVND (reference sequence). V was pared by 5 bases and J by 2 bases, with 14 bases between. CDR3 amino acids: CASSFRQRTTDTQYF. CDR3 in DNA: TGTGCCAGTAGTTTCCGACAACGAACCACAGATACGCAGTATTTT.

This rearrangement joins TRBV2 to TRBJ2-7; D remains unclear. This CDR3 has 17 residues. V shed 5 bases and J shed 2 bases, with 22 bases lying between them. The germline V gene encodes CDR1 SNHLY and CDR2 FYNNEI. The CDR3 DNA reads TGTGCCAGCAGTACCCCTCAACATGGGCCTGTAACCTACGAGCAGTACTTC. As protein: CASSTPQHGPVTYEQYF.

This chain connects TRBV6-6 to TRBJ1-2; D remains unclear. The CDR3 totals 14 residues. With 2 bases removed from V and 7 bases from J, the gap between germline ends came to 14 bases. Germline-derived CDR1 and CDR2 are MNHNY and SVGAGI (reference sequence). As DNA, the CDR3 is TGTGCCAGCAGTTACGGTGGAGGGAATACTGGCTACACCTTC. This sequence encodes CASSYGGGNTGYTF.

This chain links TRBV29-1 with TRBJ1-1, with D perhaps matching TRBD1 (6 bases). The germline CDR1 and CDR2 sequences are SQVTM and ANQGSEA. CDR3 length: 13 amino acids. Trimming removed 8 bases from V and 4 bases from J, with 17 bases in between. Here the CDR3 reads CSSTLGHFTEAFF. CDR3 sequence (DNA): TGCAGCTCAACTCTGGGACACTTCACTGAAGCTTTCTTT.